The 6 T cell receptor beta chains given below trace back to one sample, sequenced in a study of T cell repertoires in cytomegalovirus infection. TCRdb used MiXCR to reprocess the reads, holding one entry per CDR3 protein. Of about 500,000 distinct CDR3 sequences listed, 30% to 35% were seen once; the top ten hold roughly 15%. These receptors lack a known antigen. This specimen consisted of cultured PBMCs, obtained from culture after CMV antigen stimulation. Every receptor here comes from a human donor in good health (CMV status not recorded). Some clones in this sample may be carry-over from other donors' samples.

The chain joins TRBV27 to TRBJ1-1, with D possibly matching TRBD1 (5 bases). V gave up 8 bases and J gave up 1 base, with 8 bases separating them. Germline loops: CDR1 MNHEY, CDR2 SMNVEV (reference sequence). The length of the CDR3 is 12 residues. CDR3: CASAGRNTEAFF. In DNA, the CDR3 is TGTGCCAGCGCGGGACGGAACACTGAAGCTTTCTTT.

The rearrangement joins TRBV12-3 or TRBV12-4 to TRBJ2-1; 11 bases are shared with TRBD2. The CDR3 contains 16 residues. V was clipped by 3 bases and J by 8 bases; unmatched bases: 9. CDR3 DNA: TGTGCCAGCAGTTTCCGACTAGCGGGACAATTCGATGAGCAGTTCTTC. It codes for CASSFRLAGQFDEQFF.

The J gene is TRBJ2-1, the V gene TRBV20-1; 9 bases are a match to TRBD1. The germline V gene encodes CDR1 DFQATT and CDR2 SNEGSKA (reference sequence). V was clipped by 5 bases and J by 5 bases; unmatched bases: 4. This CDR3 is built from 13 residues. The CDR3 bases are TGCAGTGCTGGGACAGGGCTTAACAATGAGCAGTTCTTC. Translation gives CSAGTGLNNEQFF.

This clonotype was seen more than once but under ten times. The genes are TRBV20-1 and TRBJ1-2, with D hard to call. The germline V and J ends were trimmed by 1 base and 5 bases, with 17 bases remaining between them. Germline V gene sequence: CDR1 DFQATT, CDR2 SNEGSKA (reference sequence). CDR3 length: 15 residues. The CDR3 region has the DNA TGCAGTGCTAGAGCCCTCGCGGGGATCGGGTATGGCTACACCTTC. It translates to CSARALAGIGYGYTF.

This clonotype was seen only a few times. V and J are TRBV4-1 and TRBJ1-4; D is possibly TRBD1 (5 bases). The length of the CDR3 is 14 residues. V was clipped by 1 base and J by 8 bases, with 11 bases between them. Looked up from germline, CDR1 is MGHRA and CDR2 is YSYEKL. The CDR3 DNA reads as TGCGCCAGCAGCCAAGCAAGGGGTCGAGAAAAACTGTTTTTT. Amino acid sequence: CASSQARGREKLFF.

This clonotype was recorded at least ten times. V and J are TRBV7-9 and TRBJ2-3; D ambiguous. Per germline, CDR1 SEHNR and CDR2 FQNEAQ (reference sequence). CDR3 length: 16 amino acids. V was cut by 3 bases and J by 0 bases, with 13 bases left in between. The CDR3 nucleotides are TGTGCCAGCAGCTTCTCAAGTTGGTCCAGCACAGATACGCAGTATTTT. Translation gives CASSFSSWSSTDTQYF.